This TCR beta chain appears in the sequencing data of a study of cytomegalovirus exposure and HLA in healthy donors. Worth noting for this clone: No antigen is known for it.

V was clipped by 2 bases and J by 6 bases; unmatched bases: 20. This CDR3 is built from 20 residues. In germline, CDR1 is SGHRS, CDR2 YFSETQ. General observations from the study: Later, an analysis showed that TCR beta chains associated with HLA were more clonally expanded than others that were equally common. The study assumed roughly uniform donor sequencing depth for presence/absence analyses. Most sequenced TCRs were rare (though some public TCRs occurred in many donors).

PCR was performed using 60 Vbeta and 13 Jbeta primers. As originally analysed: Later reanalysis found 80 million or so unique TCR beta chains, around 10 million of them shared. TCRdb keeps only in-frame clones here, not all; method: immunoSEQ multiplex PCR. V, J and clone size derive from that table, while D and trimming were established from the DNA sequence. The sample consists of under 200,000 clones, around 81% of them appearing once. Sequencing input: PBMCs. This sequence joins TRBV5-1 and TRBJ2-1; 10 nucleotides align to TRBD2. The sequence was collected from a woman aged 25 to 39 in good health and CMV-seropositive. The CDR3 loop is CASSFYLTPSGRSQVNEQFF. CDR3 DNA sequence: TGCGCCAGCAGCTTTTATTTAACCCCTAGCGGGAGAAGTCAGGTCAATGAGCAGTTCTTC.